These T cell receptor beta chains were read from a single sample in a study of blood T cell repertoires in COVID-19. Method: immunoSEQ multiplex PCR; TCRdb's copy keeps in-frame clones and lacks some. The data hold roughly 140,000 clones, with around 88% observed a single time. Material for sequencing was peripheral blood. The receptor source for this set is a human donor in a cohort sampled during active COVID-19. Each CDR3 is given with its conserved first and last residue. D genes are given only for firm matches. Expanded clones are given a class, and other clones once, few, many or no size at all.

>NA|TRBJ2-7|NA|TRBV10-3
CAISLEAGADLTNEQYF
TGTGCCATCAGCCTTGAGGCAGGGGCGGACTTGACCAACGAGCAGTACTTC
>NA|TRBJ1-1|TRBD1|TRBV7-2
CASSLVRGQEAFF
TGTGCCAGCAGCTTAGTCAGGGGGCAAGAAGCTTTCTTT
>NA|TRBJ1-2|NA|TRBV6-2/TRBV6-3
CASSSGRAYGYTF
TGTGCCAGCAGTTCAGGAAGAGCCTATGGCTACACCTTC
>NA|TRBJ2-1|NA|TRBV6-5
CASSSHPGQRNEQFF
TGTGCCAGCAGTTCCCACCCAGGACAGAGGAATGAGCAGTTCTTC
>NA|TRBJ1-4|NA|TRBV7-2
CASSLVSGGYEKLFF
TGTGCCAGCAGCTTAGTGTCCGGGGGTTATGAAAAACTGTTTTTT
>NA|TRBJ2-7|NA|TRBV25-1
CASSDGEDREQYF
TGTGCCAGCAGTGACGGGGAGGACCGCGAGCAGTACTTC
>NA|TRBJ1-6|NA|TRBV6-5
CASSYLMGASNSPLHF
TGTGCCAGCAGTTACTTGATGGGGGCGAGTAATTCACCCCTCCACTTT
>NA|TRBJ2-7|NA|TRBV27
CASSLCRSEPSLSYEQYF
TGTGCCAGCAGTTTATGCAGGTCCGAACCCAGCCTCTCCTACGAGCAGTACTTC
>NA|TRBJ1-5|NA|TRBV19
CASSPRDTSNQPQHF
TGTGCCAGTAGTCCCCGGGACACTAGCAATCAGCCCCAGCATTTT
>NA|TRBJ1-2|NA|TRBV5-1
CASSFEDRNYGYTF
TGCGCCAGCAGCTTCGAGGACAGAAACTATGGCTACACCTTC
>NA|TRBJ1-4|NA|TRBV5-1
CASSLEQGEKLFF
TGCGCCAGCAGCTTGGAACAGGGCGAAAAACTGTTTTTT
>NA|TRBJ2-1|NA|TRBV11-3
CASSPRGANEQFF
TGTGCCAGCAGCCCTCGGGGGGCCAATGAGCAGTTCTTC
>NA|TRBJ2-3|NA|TRBV21-1
CASSKKGTSGLDTQYF
TGTGCCAGCAGCAAAAAGGGGACTAGCGGGTTGGATACGCAGTATTTT
>NA|TRBJ2-7|TRBD1|TRBV7-6
CASSLDDRGPYEQYF
TGTGCCAGCAGCTTAGACGACAGGGGACCCTACGAGCAGTACTTC
>NA|TRBJ2-4|TRBD2|TRBV4-1
CASSQASGGALAKNIQYF
TGCGCCAGCAGCCAGGCTAGCGGGGGGGCCCTGGCCAAAAACATTCAGTACTTC
>NA|TRBJ1-2|TRBD1|TRBV3-1/TRBV3-2
CASSPPRTGNYGYTF
TGTGCCAGCAGCCCACCAAGGACAGGGAACTATGGCTACACCTTC
>NA|TRBJ2-3|NA|TRBV5-4
CASSLERATTDTQYF
TGTGCCAGCAGCTTGGAGCGGGCGACCACAGATACGCAGTATTTT
>NA|TRBJ2-3|NA|TRBV30
CAWSPSDSSTDTQYF
TGTGCCTGGAGTCCCTCCGACAGTAGCACAGATACGCAGTATTTT
>NA|TRBJ1-2|TRBD1|TRBV2
CASRNTGGDYGYTF
TGTGCCAGCAGAAACACAGGGGGTGACTATGGCTACACCTTC
>few|TRBJ1-4|TRBD1|TRBV5-1
CASQGAGSEKLFF
TGCGCCAGCCAGGGGGCCGGCAGTGAAAAACTGTTTTTT
>NA|TRBJ2-7|TRBD1|TRBV5-5
CASRQGQGYEQYF
TGTGCCAGCAGACAGGGACAGGGCTACGAGCAGTACTTC
>NA|TRBJ2-2|NA|TRBV6-5
CASSYSLTGAGELFF
TGTGCCAGCAGTTACTCGCTGACGGGTGCCGGGGAGCTGTTTTTT
>NA|TRBJ2-3|NA|TRBV4-3
CASADRSDTDTQYF
TGCGCCAGCGCGGACAGATCCGATACAGATACGCAGTATTTT
>NA|TRBJ2-2|TRBD1|TRBV3-1/TRBV3-2
CASSLGQTYTGELFF
TGTGCCAGCAGCCTGGGACAGACCTACACCGGGGAGCTGTTTTTT
>NA|TRBJ1-2|NA|TRBV5-1
CASSLTVANYGYTF
TGCGCCAGCAGCTTGACAGTAGCTAACTATGGCTACACCTTC
>NA|TRBJ2-3|NA|TRBV7-9
CASSSPSKGTDTQYF
TGTGCCAGCAGCTCCCCAAGTAAGGGGACAGATACGCAGTATTTT
>NA|TRBJ2-1|TRBD2|TRBV7-9
CALGLAGSNEQFF
TGTGCCCTAGGGCTAGCGGGGAGCAATGAGCAGTTCTTC
>NA|TRBJ2-1|NA|TRBV4-3
CASSQDQYRYNEQFF
TGCGCCAGCAGCCAAGATCAGTACAGATACAATGAGCAGTTCTTC
>NA|TRBJ1-5|TRBD1|TRBV15
CATRIDLDRGNQPQHF
TGTGCCACCAGGATTGATTTGGACAGGGGGAATCAGCCCCAGCATTTT
>few|TRBJ2-2|NA|TRBV18
CASSIRDKNTGELFF
TGTGCCAGCTCAATCCGGGACAAAAACACCGGGGAGCTGTTTTTT
>NA|TRBJ1-3|NA|TRBV15
CATSRDGRYAISGNTIYF
TGTGCCACCAGCAGAGATGGTCGGTACGCAATCTCTGGAAACACCATATATTTT
>NA|TRBJ1-6|NA|TRBV15
CATSRDRGYARSPLHF
TGTGCCACCAGCAGAGACCGAGGGTATGCGCGCTCACCCCTCCACTTT
>NA|TRBJ1-6|NA|TRBV4-1
CASSHRNSPLHF
TGCGCCAGCAGCCACCGGAATTCACCCCTCCACTTT
>once|TRBJ2-2|TRBD1|TRBV2
CASLWGQGGTGELFF
TGTGCCAGCTTATGGGGACAGGGGGGCACCGGGGAGCTGTTTTTT
>few|TRBJ1-1|NA|TRBV4-1
CASSQEWGRNTEAFF
TGCGCCAGCAGCCAAGAATGGGGGCGGAACACTGAAGCTTTCTTT
>NA|TRBJ2-1|TRBD2|TRBV24-1
CATSDLRGGGNEQFF
TGTGCCACCAGTGATTTGCGTGGGGGGGGGAATGAGCAGTTCTTC
>NA|TRBJ1-5|NA|TRBV2
CASSAGSDQPQHF
TGTGCCAGCAGTGCCGGGTCTGATCAGCCCCAGCATTTT
>NA|TRBJ2-7|NA|TRBV6-6
CASSYEGEPYEQYF
TGTGCCAGCAGTTACGAGGGGGAACCCTACGAGCAGTACTTC
>NA|TRBJ1-2|NA|TRBV6-5
CASGPQGRAGYTF
TGTGCCAGCGGTCCTCAGGGGCGTGCTGGCTACACCTTC
>NA|TRBJ2-7|NA|TRBV27
CASSPGTSYEQYF
TGTGCCAGCAGTCCCGGGACATCTTACGAGCAGTACTTC
>NA|TRBJ1-6|TRBD1|TRBV4-1
CASSQEPPQGAYSPLHF
TGCGCCAGCAGCCAAGAGCCCCCCCAGGGGGCCTATTCACCCCTCCACTTT
>NA|TRBJ1-1|NA|TRBV24-1
CATSDLFLRTSPNTEAFF
TGTGCCACCAGTGATTTGTTTTTGCGGACATCCCCGAACACTGAAGCTTTCTTT